This paragraph covers one TCR beta chain sequence. This table comes from immunoSEQ multiplex PCR, and its TCRdb copy is limited to in-frame clones, with some not included. In the table there are about 130,000 clones, 85% to 95% of which are singletons. These data are taken from a study of control samples from healthy donors and cancer patients. Per the germline V gene, CDR1 is MGHRA and CDR2 is YSYEKL. The CDR3 contains 17 residues. Trimming cost V 1 base and J 1 base; bases outside gene matches: 6. The material sequenced was PBMCs. The rearrangement joins TRBV4-1 to TRBJ2-5; 10 bases map to TRBD1. The sequence came from a man older than 75 with head and neck cancer. DNA for the CDR3: TGCGCCAGCAGCCAAGGGCCCCGGACAGGGGGCCAAGAGACCCAGTACTTC. Amino acid sequence: CASSQGPRTGGQETQYF.